This T cell receptor (beta chain) was obtained from a study of CD8+ T cells in alopecia areata. Germline values: CDR1 SGDLS, CDR2 YYNGEE. The V gene lost 3 bases and the J gene lost 2 bases, with 5 bases spanning the gap. The CDR3 has 12 residues. Sequencing relied on a cDNA template that was reverse transcribed from extracted RNA. Clones were read by immunoSEQ multiplex PCR, and TCRdb kept only the in-frame ones, dropping some. The table includes 150,000 to 180,000 clones, more than 45% detected once. The sequencing here drew on CD8+ T cells sorted from blood, taken at week 0. The chain carries TRBV9 and TRBJ1-1; D ambiguous. This clonotype was sampled from a human donor with alopecia areata. This CDR3 is CASSGPNTEAFF. The CDR3 DNA sequence: TGTGCCAGCAGCGGGCCAAACACTGAAGCTTTCTTT.